This record concerns one T cell receptor (beta chain) sequence. V lost 6 bases to trimming and J lost 2 bases, with 7 bases between them. CDR1 and CDR2 (germline): MNHEY, SVGAGI. The CDR3 is made up of 12 amino acids. The data originate from a study of blood T cell repertoires in COVID-19. The assay was immunoSEQ multiplex PCR, and TCRdb's table has in-frame clones only and misses some. The sample carries approximately 300,000 clones, nearly 90% recorded once. The specimen sequenced was PBMCs or T cells enriched from blood (not recorded which). The receptor's source is a woman aged 25 to 39 who had recovered from COVID-19. The V call is TRBV6-5, the J call TRBJ1-2; D remains ambiguous. The CDR3 loop reads CASSTSNYGYTF. For the CDR3, the DNA is TGTGCCAGCAGCACATCAAACTATGGCTACACCTTC.